This entry is about one T cell receptor beta chain. The antigen remains unidentified. The data are from a study of vaccination effects on CD4 cells after COVID-19. About the study: The post-vaccine samples were taken, at the median, 72 days after the second dose. Culturing of more than 1.5 million PBMC per well took place with roughly 10 IU/ml IL-2 and about 10 ug/ml peptides.

Having been cultured for 10 days, the cells underwent CD4+ T cell isolation. This individual tested PCR-positive for SARS-CoV-2 infection between March and December 2020. It was two doses of either the BNT162b2 or mRNA-1273 vaccine that participants received. Data came from immunoSEQ multiplex PCR; TCRdb stores just in-frame clones and leaves some out. The sample includes 30,000 to 35,000 clones, about 68% of them seen just once. Study-level results: In convalescents, spike-reactive clones (those seen post-vaccine) were mainly new vaccine-induced clones. Marked clonal contraction was seen in infection- and vaccine-induced clones late after vaccination.

V lost 4 bases to trimming and J lost 5 bases, with 13 bases between them. Germline-derived CDR1 and CDR2 are SGHTA and FQGTGA. This CDR3 is built from 14 residues. The chain has TRBV7-3 and TRBJ2-3, with a possible D match to TRBD1 (6 bases). The sequenced sample was CD4+ T cells from PBMCs cultured without peptide, obtained after COVID-19 vaccination. This sequence was found in a human donor who had a prior SARS-CoV-2 infection. The CDR3 coding sequence is TGTGCCAGCAGCTCAGACAGGTCGGGAGATACGCAGTATTTT. Amino acids: CASSSDRSGDTQYF.